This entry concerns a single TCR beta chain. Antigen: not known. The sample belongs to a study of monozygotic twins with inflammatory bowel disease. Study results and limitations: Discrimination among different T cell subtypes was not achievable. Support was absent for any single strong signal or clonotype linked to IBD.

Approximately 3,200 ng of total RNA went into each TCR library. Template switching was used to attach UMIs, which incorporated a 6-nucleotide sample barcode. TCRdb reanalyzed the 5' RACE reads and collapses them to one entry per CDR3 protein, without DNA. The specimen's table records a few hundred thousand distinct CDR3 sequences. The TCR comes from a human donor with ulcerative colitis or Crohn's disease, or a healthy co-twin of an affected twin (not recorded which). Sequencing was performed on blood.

The CDR3 region is CASSYRTHRSPYEQYF. V and J are TRBV5-6 and TRBJ2-7; the TCRdb call, TRBD1, lacks DNA for checking. The CDR3 is 16 residues long. Germline V CDR1 and CDR2: SGHDT, YYEEEE.